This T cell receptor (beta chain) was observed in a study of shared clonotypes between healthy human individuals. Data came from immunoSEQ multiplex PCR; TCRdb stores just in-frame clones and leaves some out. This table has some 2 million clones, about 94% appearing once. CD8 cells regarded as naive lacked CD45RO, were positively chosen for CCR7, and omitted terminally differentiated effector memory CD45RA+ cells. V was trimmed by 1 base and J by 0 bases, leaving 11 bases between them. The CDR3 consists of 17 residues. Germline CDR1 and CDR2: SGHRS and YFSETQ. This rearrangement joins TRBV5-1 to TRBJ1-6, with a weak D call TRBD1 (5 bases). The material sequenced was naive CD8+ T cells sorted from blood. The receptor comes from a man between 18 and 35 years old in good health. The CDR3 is CASSLMGPSSYNSPLHF. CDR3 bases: TGCGCCAGCAGCTTGATGGGGCCTAGCTCCTATAATTCACCCCTCCACTTT.